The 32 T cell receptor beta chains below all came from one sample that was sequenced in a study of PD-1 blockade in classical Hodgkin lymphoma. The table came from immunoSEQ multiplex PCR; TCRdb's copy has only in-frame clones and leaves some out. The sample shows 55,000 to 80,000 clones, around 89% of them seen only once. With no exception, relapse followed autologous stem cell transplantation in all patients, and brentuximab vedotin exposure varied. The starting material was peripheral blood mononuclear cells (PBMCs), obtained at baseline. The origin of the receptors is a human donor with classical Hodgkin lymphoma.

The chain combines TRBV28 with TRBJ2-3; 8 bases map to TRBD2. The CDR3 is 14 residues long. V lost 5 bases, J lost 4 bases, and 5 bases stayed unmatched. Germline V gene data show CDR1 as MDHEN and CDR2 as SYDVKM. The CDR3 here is CASSIRLASDTQYF. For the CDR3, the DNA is TGTGCCAGCAGTATTAGACTAGCGTCAGATACGCAGTATTTT.

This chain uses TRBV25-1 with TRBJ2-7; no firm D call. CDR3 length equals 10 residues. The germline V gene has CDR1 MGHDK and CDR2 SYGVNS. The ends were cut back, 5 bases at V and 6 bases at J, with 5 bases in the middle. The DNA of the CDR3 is TGTGCCAGCAGTCTTGGCGAGCAGTACTTC. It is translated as CASSLGEQYF.

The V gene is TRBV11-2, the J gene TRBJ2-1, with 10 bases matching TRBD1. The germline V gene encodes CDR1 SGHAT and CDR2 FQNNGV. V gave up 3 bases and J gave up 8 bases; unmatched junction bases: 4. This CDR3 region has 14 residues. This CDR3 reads CASSFRDRGYEQFF. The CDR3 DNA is TGTGCCAGCAGCTTCCGGGACAGGGGCTATGAGCAGTTCTTC.

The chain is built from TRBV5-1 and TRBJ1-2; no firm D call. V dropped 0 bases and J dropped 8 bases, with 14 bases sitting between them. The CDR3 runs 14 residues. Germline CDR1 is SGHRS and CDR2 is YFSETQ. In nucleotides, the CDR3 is TGCGCCAGCAGCTTGGAAGAGGGCGGGTGGGGCTACACCTTC. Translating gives CASSLEEGGWGYTF.

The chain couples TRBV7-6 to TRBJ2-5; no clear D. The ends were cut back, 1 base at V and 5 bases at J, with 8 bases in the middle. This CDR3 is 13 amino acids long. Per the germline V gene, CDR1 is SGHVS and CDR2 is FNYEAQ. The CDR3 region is CASSLGWQETQYF. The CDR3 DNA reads TGTGCCAGCAGCTTAGGCTGGCAGGAGACCCAGTACTTC.

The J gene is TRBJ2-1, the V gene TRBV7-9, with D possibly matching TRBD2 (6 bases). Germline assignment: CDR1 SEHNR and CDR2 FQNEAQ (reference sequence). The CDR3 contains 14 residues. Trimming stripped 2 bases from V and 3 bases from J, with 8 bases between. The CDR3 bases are TGTGCCAGCAGCTTAACGGGGGACTACAATGAGCAGTTCTTC. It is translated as CASSLTGDYNEQFF.

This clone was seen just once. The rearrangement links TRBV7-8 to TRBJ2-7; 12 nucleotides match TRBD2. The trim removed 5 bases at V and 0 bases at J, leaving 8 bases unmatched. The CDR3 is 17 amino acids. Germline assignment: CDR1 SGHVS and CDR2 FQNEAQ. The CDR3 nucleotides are TGTGCCAGCAGCCCGGGACTAGCGGGTTTAAGCTCCTACGAGCAGTACTTC. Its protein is CASSPGLAGLSSYEQYF.

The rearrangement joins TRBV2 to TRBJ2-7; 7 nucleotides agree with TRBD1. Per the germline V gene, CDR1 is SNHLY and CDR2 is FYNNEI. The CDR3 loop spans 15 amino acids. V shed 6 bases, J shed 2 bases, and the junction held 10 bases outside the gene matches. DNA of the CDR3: TGTGCCAGCAGCGAGTCGACAGGGCCCACCTACGAGCAGTACTTC. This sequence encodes CASSESTGPTYEQYF.

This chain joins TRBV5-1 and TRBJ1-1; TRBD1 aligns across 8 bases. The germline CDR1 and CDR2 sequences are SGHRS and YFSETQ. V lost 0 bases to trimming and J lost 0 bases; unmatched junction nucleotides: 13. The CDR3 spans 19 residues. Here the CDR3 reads CASSLERQGRGGLNTEAFF. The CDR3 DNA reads TGCGCCAGCAGCTTGGAGAGACAGGGGAGGGGTGGGCTGAACACTGAAGCTTTCTTT.

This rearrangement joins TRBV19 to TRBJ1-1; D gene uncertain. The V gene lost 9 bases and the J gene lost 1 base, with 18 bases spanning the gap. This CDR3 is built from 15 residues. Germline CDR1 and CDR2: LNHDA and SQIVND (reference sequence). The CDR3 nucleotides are TGTGCCAGCGACACTAGAGGACTGAAGAACACTGAAGCTTTCTTT. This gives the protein CASDTRGLKNTEAFF.

The CDR3 protein is CASSMKGGPHEKLFF. CDR3 sequence (DNA): TGTGCCAGTAGTATGAAGGGAGGCCCCCATGAAAAACTGTTTTTT. The chain couples TRBV19 to TRBJ1-4; D remains unclear. The germline V gene encodes CDR1 LNHDA and CDR2 SQIVND (reference sequence). Between the trimmed V and J ends, which lost 3 bases and 6 bases, there was a span of 14 bases. The CDR3 totals 15 residues.

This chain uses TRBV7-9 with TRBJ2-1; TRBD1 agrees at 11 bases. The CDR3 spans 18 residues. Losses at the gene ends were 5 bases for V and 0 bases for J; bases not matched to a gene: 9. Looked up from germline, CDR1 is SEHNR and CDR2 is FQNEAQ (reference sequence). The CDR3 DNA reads TGTGCCAGCAGCACAAGGGACAGGGGGGTTTCCTCCTACAATGAGCAGTTCTTC. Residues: CASSTRDRGVSSYNEQFF.

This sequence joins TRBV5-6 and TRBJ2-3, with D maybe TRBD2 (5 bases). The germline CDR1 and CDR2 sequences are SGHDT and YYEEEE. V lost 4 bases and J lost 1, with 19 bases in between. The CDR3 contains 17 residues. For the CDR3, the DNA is TGTGCCAGCAGCCTGGGATGGCTAGCTCTTGGCACAGATACGCAGTATTTT. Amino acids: CASSLGWLALGTDTQYF.

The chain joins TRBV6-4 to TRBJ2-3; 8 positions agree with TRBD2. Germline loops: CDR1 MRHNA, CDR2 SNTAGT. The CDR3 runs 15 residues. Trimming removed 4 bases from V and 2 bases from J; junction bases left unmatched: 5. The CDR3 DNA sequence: TGTGCCAGCAGTGCGGGACTAGGTGACACAGATACGCAGTATTTT. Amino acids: CASSAGLGDTDTQYF.

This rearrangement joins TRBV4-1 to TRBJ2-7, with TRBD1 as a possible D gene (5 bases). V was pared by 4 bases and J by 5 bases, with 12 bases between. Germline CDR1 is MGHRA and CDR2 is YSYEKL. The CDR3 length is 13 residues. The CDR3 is CASSPGRVNEQYF. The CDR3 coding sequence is TGCGCCAGCAGCCCTGGCAGGGTCAACGAGCAGTACTTC.

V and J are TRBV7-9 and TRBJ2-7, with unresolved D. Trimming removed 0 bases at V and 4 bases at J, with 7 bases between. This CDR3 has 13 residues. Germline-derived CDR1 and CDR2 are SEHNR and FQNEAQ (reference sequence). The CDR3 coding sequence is TGTGCCAGCAGCTTAGCTGGCGGATACGAGCAGTACTTC. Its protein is CASSLAGGYEQYF.

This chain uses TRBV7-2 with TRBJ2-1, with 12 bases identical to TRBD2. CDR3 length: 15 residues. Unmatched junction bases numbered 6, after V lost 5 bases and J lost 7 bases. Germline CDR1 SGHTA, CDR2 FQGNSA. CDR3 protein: CASSLGLAGFNEQFF. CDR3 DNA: TGTGCCAGCAGCCTAGGACTAGCGGGGTTTAATGAGCAGTTCTTC.

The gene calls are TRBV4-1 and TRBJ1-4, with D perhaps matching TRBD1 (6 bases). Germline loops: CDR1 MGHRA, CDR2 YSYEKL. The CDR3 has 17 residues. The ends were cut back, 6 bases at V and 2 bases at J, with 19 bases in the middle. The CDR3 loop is CASRGGTGKSTNEKLFF. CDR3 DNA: TGCGCCAGCAGGGGGGGAACAGGGAAGTCTACTAATGAAAAACTGTTTTTT.

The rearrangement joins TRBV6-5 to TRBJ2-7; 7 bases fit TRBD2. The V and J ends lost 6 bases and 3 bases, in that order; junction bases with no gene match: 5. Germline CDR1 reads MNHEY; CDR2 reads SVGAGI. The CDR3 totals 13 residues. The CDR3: CASRPGTIYEQYF. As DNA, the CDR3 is TGTGCCAGCAGGCCCGGGACTATCTACGAGCAGTACTTC.

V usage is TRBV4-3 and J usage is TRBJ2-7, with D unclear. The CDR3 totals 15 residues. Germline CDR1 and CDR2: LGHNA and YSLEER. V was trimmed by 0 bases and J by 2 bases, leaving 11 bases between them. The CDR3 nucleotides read TGCGCCAGCAGCCAAGATGAATTTGGGGCCTACGAGCAGTACTTC. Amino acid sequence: CASSQDEFGAYEQYF.

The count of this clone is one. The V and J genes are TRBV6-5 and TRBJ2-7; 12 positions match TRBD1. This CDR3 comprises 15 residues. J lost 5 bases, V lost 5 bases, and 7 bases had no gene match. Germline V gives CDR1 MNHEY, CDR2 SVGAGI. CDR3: CASSRSGTGGDEQYF. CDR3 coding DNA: TGTGCCAGCAGTAGATCCGGGACAGGGGGCGACGAGCAGTACTTC.

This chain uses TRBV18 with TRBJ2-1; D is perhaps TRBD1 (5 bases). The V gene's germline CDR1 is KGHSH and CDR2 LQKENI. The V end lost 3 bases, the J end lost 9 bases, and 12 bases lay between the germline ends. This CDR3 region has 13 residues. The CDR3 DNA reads TGTGCCAGCTCACCCTCACCAGGGCGTGAGCAGTTCTTC. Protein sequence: CASSPSPGREQFF.

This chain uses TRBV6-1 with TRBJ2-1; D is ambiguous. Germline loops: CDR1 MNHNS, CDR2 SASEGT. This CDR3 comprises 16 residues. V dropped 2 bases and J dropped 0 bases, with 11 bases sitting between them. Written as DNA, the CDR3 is TGTGCCAGCAGTGAATTCGGCAGCAGCTCCTACAATGAGCAGTTCTTC. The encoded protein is CASSEFGSSSYNEQFF.

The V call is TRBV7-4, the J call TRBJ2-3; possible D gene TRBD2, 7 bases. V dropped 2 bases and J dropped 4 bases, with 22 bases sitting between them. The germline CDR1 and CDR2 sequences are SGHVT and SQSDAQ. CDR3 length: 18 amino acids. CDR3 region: CASSLILWGGAPSDTQYF. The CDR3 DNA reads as TGTGCCAGCAGCTTAATTCTTTGGGGGGGGGCCCCATCAGATACGCAGTATTTT.

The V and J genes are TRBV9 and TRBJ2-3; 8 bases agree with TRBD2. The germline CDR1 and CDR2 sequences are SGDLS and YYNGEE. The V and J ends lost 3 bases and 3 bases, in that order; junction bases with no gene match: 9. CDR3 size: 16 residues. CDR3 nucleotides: TGTGCCAGCAGCGATTTAAGGGGACTAGTTACAGATACGCAGTATTTT. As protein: CASSDLRGLVTDTQYF.

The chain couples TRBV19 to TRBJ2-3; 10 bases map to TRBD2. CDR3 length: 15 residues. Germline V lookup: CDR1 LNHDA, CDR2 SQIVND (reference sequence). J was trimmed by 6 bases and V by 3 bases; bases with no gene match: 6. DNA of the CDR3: TGTGCCAGTAGTATTCAAGCGGGGGGGCCGGATACGCAGTATTTT. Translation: CASSIQAGGPDTQYF.

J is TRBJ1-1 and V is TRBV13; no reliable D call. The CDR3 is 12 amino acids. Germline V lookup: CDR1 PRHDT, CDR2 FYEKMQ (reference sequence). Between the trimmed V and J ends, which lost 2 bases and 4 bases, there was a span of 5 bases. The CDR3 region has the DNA TGTGCCAGCAGCTTATACCGCACTGAAGCTTTCTTT. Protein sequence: CASSLYRTEAFF.

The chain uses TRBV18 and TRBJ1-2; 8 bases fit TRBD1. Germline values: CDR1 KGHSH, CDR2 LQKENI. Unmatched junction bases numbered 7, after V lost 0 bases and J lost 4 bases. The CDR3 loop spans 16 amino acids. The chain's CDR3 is CASSPPVGQAFYGYTF. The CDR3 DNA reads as TGTGCCAGCTCACCACCCGTGGGACAGGCCTTCTATGGCTACACCTTC.

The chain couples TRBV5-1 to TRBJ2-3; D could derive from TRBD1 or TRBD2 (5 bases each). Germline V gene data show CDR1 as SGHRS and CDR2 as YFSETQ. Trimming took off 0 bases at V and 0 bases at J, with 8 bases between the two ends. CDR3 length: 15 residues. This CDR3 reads CASSLERGSTDTQYF. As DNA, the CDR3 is TGCGCCAGCAGCTTGGAGAGGGGTAGCACAGATACGCAGTATTTT.

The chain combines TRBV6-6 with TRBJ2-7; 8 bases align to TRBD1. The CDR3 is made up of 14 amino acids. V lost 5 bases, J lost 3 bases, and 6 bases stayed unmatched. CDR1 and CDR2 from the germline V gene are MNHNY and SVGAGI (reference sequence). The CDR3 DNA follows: TGTGCCAGCAGTACGGGGACAGGAATCTACGAGCAGTACTTC. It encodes CASSTGTGIYEQYF.

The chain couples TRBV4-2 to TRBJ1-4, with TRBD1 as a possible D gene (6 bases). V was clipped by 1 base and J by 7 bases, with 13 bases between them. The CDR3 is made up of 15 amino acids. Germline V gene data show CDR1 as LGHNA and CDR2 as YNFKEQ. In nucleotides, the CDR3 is TGTGCCAGCAGCCAAGTCCTGGGGGGCGTTGAAAAACTGTTTTTT. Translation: CASSQVLGGVEKLFF.

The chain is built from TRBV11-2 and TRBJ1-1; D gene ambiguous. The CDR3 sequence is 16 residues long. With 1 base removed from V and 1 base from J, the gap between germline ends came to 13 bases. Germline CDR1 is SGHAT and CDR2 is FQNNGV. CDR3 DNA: TGTGCCAGCAGCTTAGTGCTTGTTGATGGGAACACTGAAGCTTTCTTT. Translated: CASSLVLVDGNTEAFF.